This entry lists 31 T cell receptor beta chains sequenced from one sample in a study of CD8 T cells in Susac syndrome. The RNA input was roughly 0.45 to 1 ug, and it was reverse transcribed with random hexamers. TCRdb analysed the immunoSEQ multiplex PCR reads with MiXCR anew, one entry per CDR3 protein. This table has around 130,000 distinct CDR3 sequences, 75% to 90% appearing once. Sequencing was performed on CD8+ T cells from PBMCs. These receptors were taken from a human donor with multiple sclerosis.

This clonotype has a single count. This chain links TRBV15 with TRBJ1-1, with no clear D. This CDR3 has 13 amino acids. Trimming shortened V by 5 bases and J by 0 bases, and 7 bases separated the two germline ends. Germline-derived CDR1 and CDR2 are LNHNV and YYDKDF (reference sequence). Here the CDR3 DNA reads TGTGCCACCAGCGGTAGAATGAACACTGAAGCTTTCTTT. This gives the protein CATSGRMNTEAFF.

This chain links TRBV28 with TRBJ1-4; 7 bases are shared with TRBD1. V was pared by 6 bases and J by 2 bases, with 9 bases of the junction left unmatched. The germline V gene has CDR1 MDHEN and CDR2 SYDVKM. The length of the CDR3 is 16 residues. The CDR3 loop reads CASSPRGMATNEKLFF. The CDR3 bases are TGTGCCAGCAGCCCCAGGGGGATGGCCACTAATGAAAAACTGTTTTTT.

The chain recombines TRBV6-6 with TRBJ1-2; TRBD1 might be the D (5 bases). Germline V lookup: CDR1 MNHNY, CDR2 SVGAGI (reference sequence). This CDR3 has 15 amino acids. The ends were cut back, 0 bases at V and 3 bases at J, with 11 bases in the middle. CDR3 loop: CASSYSNGGYYGYTF. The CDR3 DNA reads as TGTGCCAGCAGTTACTCGAACGGGGGGTACTATGGCTACACCTTC.

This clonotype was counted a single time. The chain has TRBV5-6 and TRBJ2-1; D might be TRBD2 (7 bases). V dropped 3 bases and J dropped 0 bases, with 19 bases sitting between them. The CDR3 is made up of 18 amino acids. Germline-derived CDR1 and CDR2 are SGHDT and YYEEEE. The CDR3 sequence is CASSSVGGDSRSYNEQFF. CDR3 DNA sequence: TGTGCCAGCAGCTCGGTAGGGGGGGATAGTCGCTCCTACAATGAGCAGTTCTTC.

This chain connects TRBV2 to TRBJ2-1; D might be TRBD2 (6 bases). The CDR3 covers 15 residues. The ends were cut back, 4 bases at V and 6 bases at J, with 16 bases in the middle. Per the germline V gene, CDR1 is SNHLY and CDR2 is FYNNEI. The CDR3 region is CASSASGEVPNEQFF. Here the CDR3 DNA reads TGTGCCAGCAGTGCCTCGGGAGAGGTCCCCAATGAGCAGTTCTTC.

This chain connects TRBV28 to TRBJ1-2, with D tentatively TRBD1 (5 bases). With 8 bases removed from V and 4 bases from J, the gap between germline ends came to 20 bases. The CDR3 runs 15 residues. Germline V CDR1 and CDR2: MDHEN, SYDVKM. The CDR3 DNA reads TGTGCCAGCGGTTACGTCGGCGGGGGGGGCTATGGCTACACCTTC. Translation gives CASGYVGGGGYGYTF.

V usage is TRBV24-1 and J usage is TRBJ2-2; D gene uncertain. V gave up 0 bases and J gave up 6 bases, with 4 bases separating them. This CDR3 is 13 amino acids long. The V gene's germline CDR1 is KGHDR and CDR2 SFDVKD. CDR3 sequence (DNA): TGTGCCACCAGTGATTTGTTAGCCGGGGAGCTGTTTTTT. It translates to CATSDLLAGELFF.

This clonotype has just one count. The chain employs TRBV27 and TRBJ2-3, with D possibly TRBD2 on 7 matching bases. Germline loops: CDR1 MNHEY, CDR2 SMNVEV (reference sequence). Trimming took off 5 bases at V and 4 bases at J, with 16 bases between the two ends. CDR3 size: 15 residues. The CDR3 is CASSPGGLSSDTQYF. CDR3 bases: TGTGCCAGCAGTCCGGGGGGCCTCTCTTCAGATACGCAGTATTTT.

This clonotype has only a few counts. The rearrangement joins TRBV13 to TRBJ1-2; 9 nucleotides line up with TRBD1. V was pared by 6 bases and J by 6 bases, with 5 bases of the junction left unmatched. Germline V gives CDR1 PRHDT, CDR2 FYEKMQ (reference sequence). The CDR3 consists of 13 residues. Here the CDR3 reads CASSDGTGNGYTF. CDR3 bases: TGTGCCAGCAGTGATGGGACAGGGAATGGCTACACCTTC.

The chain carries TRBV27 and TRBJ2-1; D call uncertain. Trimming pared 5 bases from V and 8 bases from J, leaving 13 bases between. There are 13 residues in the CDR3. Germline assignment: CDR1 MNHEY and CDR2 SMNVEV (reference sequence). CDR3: CASSPPLRDEQFF. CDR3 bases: TGTGCCAGCAGTCCCCCTCTGCGCGATGAGCAGTTCTTC.

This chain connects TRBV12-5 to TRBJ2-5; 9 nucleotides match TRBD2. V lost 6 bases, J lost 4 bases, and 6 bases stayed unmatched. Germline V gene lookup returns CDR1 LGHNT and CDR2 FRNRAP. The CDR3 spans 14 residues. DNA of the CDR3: TGTGCTAGTGGCCTAGCGGGGACACCAGAGACCCAGTACTTC. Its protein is CASGLAGTPETQYF.

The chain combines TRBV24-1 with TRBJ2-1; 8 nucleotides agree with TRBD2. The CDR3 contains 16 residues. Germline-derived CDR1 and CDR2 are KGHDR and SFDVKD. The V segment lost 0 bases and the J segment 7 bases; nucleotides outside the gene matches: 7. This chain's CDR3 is CATSDLGTSGRNEQFF. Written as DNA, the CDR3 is TGTGCCACCAGTGATTTGGGAACTAGCGGAAGGAATGAGCAGTTCTTC.

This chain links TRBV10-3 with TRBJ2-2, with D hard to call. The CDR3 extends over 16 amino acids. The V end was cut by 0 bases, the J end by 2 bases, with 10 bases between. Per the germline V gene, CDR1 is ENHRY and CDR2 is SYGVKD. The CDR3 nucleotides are TGTGCCATCAGTGAGTCATGGGCGGATAACACCGGGGAGCTGTTTTTT. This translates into CAISESWADNTGELFF.

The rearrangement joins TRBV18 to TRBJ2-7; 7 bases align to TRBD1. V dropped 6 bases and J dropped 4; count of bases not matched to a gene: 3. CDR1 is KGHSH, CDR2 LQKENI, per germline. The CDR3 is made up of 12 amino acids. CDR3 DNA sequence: TGTGCCAGCTCGTCGGACAGGTACGAGCAGTACTTC. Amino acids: CASSSDRYEQYF.

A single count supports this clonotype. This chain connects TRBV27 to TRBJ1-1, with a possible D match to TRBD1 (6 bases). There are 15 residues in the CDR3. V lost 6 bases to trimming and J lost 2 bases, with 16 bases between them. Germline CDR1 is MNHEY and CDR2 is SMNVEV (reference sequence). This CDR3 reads CASSPVGATNTEAFF. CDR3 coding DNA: TGTGCCAGCAGCCCTGTGGGGGCTACTAACACTGAAGCTTTCTTT.

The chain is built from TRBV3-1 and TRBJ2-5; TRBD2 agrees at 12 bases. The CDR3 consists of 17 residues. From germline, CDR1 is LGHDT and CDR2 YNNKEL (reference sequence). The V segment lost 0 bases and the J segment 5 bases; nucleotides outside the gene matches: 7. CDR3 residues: CASSQDWASGGVETQYF. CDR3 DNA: TGTGCCAGCAGCCAAGATTGGGCTAGCGGGGGGGTGGAGACCCAGTACTTC.

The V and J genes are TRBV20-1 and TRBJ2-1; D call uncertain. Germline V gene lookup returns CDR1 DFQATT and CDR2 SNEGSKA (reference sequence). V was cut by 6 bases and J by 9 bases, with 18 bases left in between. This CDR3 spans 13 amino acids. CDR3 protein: CSADRVQPPEQFF. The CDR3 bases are TGCAGTGCGGACCGGGTCCAGCCCCCTGAGCAGTTCTTC.

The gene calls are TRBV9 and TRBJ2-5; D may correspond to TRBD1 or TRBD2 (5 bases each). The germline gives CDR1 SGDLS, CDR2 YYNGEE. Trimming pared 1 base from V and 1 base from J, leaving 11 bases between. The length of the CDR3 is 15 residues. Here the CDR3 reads CASSVYRGPQETQYF. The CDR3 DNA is TGTGCCAGCAGCGTATACCGGGGACCCCAAGAGACCCAGTACTTC.

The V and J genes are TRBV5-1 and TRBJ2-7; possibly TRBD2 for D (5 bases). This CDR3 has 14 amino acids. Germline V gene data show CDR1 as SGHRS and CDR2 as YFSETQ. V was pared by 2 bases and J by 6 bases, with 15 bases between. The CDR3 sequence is CASSFFRGLSEQYF. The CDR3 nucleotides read TGCGCCAGCAGCTTTTTCCGGGGATTAAGCGAGCAGTACTTC.

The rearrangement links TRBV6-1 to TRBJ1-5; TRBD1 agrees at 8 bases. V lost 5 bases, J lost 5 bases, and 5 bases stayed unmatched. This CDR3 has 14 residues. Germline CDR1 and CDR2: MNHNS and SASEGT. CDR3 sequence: CASSLGQGHQPQHF. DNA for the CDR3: TGTGCCAGCAGTTTAGGACAGGGTCATCAGCCCCAGCATTTT.

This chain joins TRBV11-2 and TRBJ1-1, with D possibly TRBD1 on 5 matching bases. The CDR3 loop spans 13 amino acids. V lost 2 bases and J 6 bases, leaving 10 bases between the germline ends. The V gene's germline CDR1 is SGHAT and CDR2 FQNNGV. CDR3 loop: CASSLMLTAEAFF. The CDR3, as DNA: TGTGCCAGCAGCTTAATGCTGACAGCTGAAGCTTTCTTT.

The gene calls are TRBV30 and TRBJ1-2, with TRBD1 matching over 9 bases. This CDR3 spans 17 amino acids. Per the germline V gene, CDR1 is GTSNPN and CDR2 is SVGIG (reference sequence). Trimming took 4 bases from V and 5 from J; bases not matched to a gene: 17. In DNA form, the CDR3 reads TGTGCCTGGACGATGGGGACAGGGAGTTCGTGGAGATATGGCTACACCTTC. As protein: CAWTMGTGSSWRYGYTF.

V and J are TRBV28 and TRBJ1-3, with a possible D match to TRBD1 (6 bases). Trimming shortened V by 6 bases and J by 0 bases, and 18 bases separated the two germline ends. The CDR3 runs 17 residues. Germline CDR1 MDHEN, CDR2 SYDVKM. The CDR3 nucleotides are TGTGCCAGCAGCCACAACAGGGAACTAAGCTCTGGAAACACCATATATTTT. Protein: CASSHNRELSSGNTIYF.

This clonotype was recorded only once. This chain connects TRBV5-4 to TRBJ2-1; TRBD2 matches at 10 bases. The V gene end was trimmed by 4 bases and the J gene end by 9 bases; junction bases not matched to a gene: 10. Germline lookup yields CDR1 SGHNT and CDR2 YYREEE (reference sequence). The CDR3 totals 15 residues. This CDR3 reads CASSPSGGARGEQFF. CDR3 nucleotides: TGTGCCAGCAGCCCCAGCGGGGGGGCCAGGGGTGAGCAGTTCTTC.

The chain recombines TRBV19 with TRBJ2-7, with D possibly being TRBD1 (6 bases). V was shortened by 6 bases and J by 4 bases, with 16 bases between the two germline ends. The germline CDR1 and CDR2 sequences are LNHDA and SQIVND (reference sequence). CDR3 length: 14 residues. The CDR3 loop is CASSILQGPYEQYF. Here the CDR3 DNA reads TGTGCCAGTAGCATCCTGCAGGGGCCGTACGAGCAGTACTTC.

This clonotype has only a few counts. The CDR3, as DNA: TGTGCCAGTAGTATCGGACTGAGAAGCTCCTACAATGAGCAGTTCTTC. It codes for CASSIGLRSSYNEQFF. The genes are TRBV19 and TRBJ2-1, with a possible D match to TRBD2 (5 bases). CDR1 is LNHDA, CDR2 SQIVND, per germline (reference sequence). This CDR3 contains 16 residues. Trimming took 3 bases from V and 0 from J, leaving 12 bases between them.

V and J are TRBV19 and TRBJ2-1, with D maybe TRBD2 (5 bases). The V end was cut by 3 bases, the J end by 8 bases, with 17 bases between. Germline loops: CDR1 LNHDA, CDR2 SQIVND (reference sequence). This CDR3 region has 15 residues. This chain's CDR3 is CASSMYSVRGDEQFF. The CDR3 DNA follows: TGTGCCAGTAGTATGTATAGCGTACGTGGCGATGAGCAGTTCTTC.

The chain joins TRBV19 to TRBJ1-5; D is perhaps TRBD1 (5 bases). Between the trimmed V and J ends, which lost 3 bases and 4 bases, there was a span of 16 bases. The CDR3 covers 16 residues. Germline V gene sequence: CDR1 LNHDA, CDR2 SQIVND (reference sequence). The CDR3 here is CASSIGDRGLNQPQHF. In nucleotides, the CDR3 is TGTGCCAGTAGTATTGGGGACCGGGGCCTAAATCAGCCCCAGCATTTT.

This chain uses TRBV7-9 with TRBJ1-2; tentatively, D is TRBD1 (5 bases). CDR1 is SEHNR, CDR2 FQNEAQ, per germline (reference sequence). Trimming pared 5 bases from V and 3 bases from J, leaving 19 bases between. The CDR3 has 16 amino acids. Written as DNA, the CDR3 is TGTGCCAGCAGCCCGGGGCCCTACTCCCGGCACTATGGCTACACCTTC. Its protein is CASSPGPYSRHYGYTF.

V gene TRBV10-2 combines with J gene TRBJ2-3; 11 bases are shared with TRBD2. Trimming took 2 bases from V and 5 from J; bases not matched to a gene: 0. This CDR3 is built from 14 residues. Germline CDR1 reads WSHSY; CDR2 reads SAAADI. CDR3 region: CASSELAGGDTQYF. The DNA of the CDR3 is TGCGCCAGCAGTGAGCTAGCGGGGGGAGATACGCAGTATTTT.

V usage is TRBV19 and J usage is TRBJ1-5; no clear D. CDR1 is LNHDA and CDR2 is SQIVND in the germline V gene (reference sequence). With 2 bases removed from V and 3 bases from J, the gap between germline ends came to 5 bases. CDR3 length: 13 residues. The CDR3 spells CASSITPNQPQHF. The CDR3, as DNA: TGTGCCAGTAGTATAACTCCCAATCAGCCCCAGCATTTT.